These 9 T cell receptor beta chains were all obtained from the same sample, sequenced in a study of blood T cells in healthy people across ages. With a J-beta primer mix and a sample-barcoded 5' primer, a second PCR ran about 7 to 12 cycles. TCRdb fed the 5' RACE reads into MiXCR, producing one record per CDR3 protein. Of about 1.7 million distinct CDR3 sequences listed, about 28% were seen once; the top ten hold 6.5% to 8.5%. Sequencing was done on a sample of blood. All receptors derive from a woman in her thirties in good health.

The rearrangement joins TRBV6-6 to TRBJ1-2; no reliable D call. V was clipped by 0 bases and J by 3 bases, with 8 bases between them. The germline CDR1 and CDR2 sequences are MNHNY and SVGAGI (reference sequence). CDR3 length equals 14 residues. CDR3 sequence: CASSYSPVDYGYTF. The DNA for the CDR3 is TGTGCCAGCAGTTACTCTCCGGTGGACTATGGCTACACCTTC.

V gene TRBV4-3 combines with J gene TRBJ2-1; 9 bases match TRBD2. The germline V gene has CDR1 LGHNA and CDR2 YSLEER. Trimming removed 4 bases from V and 5 bases from J; junction bases left unmatched: 9. The CDR3 sequence is 16 residues long. The CDR3 sequence: CASSPSPAGGNNEQFF. DNA for the CDR3: TGCGCCAGCAGCCCCTCCCCAGCGGGAGGAAACAATGAGCAGTTCTTC.

The rearrangement links TRBV5-1 to TRBJ1-2; TRBD1 agrees at 7 bases. Germline CDR1 SGHRS, CDR2 YFSETQ. Germline trimming cut 4 bases from V and 9 bases from J; bases unmatched to any gene: 18. The CDR3 has 16 residues. CDR3 DNA sequence: TGCGCCAGCAGCATTGCTCCGGGACAGAGATACCTTCGCTACACCTTC. Translation gives CASSIAPGQRYLRYTF.

Worth noting for this clonotype: One base away lies a much larger clone, so this may be a sequencing read error. The chain couples TRBV29-1 to TRBJ2-5, with D perhaps matching TRBD1 (6 bases). Germline-derived CDR1 and CDR2 are SQVTM and ANQGSEA. With 7 bases removed from V and 6 bases from J, the gap between germline ends came to 12 bases. The length of the CDR3 is 11 residues. CDR3 loop: CSDQGRQTQYF. CDR3 DNA: TGCAGCGACCAGGGGCGGCAGACCCAGTACTTC.

Ten or more counts support this clonotype. The CDR3 here is CASSSGRGTSGTNEQYF. The CDR3, as DNA: TGTGCCAGCAGTTCCGGGAGGGGGACTAGCGGGACCAACGAGCAGTACTTC. This chain uses TRBV6-5 with TRBJ2-7; 13 bases are a match to TRBD2. V trimming: 4 bases; J trimming: 5 bases; junction bases outside the gene matches: 11. CDR3 length equals 17 residues. Germline assignment: CDR1 MNHEY and CDR2 SVGAGI.

A few counts support this clonotype. J is TRBJ2-5 and V is TRBV7-9; maybe TRBD1 (6 bases). Trimming shortened V by 4 bases and J by 2 bases, and 11 bases separated the two germline ends. This CDR3 comprises 14 residues. Germline V gives CDR1 SEHNR, CDR2 FQNEAQ (reference sequence). The DNA for the CDR3 is TGTGCCAGCAGCTGGTGGGACACACAAGAGACCCAGTACTTC. This sequence encodes CASSWWDTQETQYF.

The V gene is TRBV24-1, the J gene TRBJ2-6; 11 bases line up with TRBD2. V was pared by 4 bases and J by 0 bases, with 10 bases of the junction left unmatched. CDR3 size: 20 residues. Germline CDR1 reads KGHDR; CDR2 reads SFDVKD. CDR3 amino acids: CATSDSGLAGENSGANVLTF. The CDR3 DNA sequence: TGTGCCACCAGTGACTCCGGACTAGCGGGTGAAAACTCTGGGGCCAACGTCCTGACTTTC.

The chain uses TRBV21-1 and TRBJ2-5; the table gives TRBD2 as D, unverified against the DNA. TRBV21-1 is a known pseudogene. The length of the CDR3 is 18 residues. For the CDR3, the DNA is TGTGCCACCCAACCTAGGCGCCTACTGGCCACTCCCGAAGAGACCCCGTACTTC. Translated: CATQPRRLLATPEETPYF.

With regard to this clonotype: Germline and junction disagree at one end, which may indicate a read error. V usage is TRBV29-1 and J usage is TRBJ2-2; TRBD1 agrees at 9 bases. Per the germline V gene, CDR1 is SQVTM and CDR2 is ANQGSEA. CDR3 size: 14 residues. CDR3 in amino acids: CSVTDRGNTEELFF. As DNA, the CDR3 is TGCAGCGTCACGGACAGGGGAAACACCGAGGAGCTGTTTTTT.